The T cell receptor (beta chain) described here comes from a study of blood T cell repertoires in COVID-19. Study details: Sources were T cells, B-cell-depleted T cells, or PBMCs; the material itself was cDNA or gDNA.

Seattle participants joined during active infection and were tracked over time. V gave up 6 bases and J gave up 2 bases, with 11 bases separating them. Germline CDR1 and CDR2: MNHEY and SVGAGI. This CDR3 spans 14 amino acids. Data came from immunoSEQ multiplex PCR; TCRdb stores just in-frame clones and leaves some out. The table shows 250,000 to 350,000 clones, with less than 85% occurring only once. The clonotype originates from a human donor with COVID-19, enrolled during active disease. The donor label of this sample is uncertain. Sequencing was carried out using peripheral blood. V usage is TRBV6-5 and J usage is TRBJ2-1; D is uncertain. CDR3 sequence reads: CASRPGAPYNEQFF. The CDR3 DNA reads TGTGCCAGCAGACCCGGTGCCCCCTACAATGAGCAGTTCTTC.